This TCR beta chain was profiled in a study of blood T cells in healthy people across ages. Through a sample-barcoded 5' primer and a J-beta primer mix, a second PCR was run for roughly 6 to 12 cycles. TCRdb called the 5' RACE reads again in MiXCR, with one record for every CDR3 protein. The sample includes about 1,400,000 distinct CDR3 sequences, approximately 60% of them seen just once. Germline-derived CDR1 and CDR2 are LGHNT and FRNRAP. V shed 5 bases, J shed 0 bases, and the junction held 14 bases outside the gene matches. The CDR3 loop spans 19 amino acids. This clonotype was counted a few times.

The J gene is TRBJ2-3, the V gene TRBV12-5, with 10 bases matching TRBD2. This clonotype originated in a man between 18 and 29 years old in good health. Sequenced material: blood. The CDR3 coding sequence is TGTGCTAGTGGTATCCCCGGGTTAGCGGGAGGACCAAGCACAGATACGCAGTATTTT. Protein sequence: CASGIPGLAGGPSTDTQYF.